This T cell receptor beta chain was obtained from a study of technical replicates of blood from several donors. TCRdb keeps only in-frame clones here, not all; method: immunoSEQ multiplex PCR. The sample has about 83,000 clones, 92% seen once; the top ten hold approximately 0.25%. V lost 0 bases and J lost 7, with 16 bases in between. Looked up from germline, CDR1 is LNHNV and CDR2 is YYDKDF (reference sequence). The CDR3 is 16 amino acids. V usage is TRBV15 and J usage is TRBJ1-3; D possibly corresponds to TRBD1 (5 bases). Sequenced sample: T cells isolated from PBMCs. The sequence was obtained from a human donor in good health. Written as DNA, the CDR3 is TGTGCCACCAGCAGAGATGTCCAGGGTGTATGGAACACCATATATTTT. Protein sequence: CATSRDVQGVWNTIYF.